This TCR beta chain stems from a study of blood T cell repertoires in COVID-19. Deletions cut 5 bases from V and 0 bases from J, with 5 bases between. This CDR3 is 14 amino acids long. Germline V gene lookup returns CDR1 SGHNT and CDR2 YENEEA. Clones were sequenced by immunoSEQ multiplex PCR, and TCRdb holds only the in-frame ones, with some missing. The data contain more than 200,000 clones, 83% of them singletons. The source material was peripheral blood. The sequence was collected from a man between 35 and 55 years old with active or convalescent COVID-19. The chain has TRBV11-3 and TRBJ1-6; D is undetermined. The CDR3: CASSGSSYNSPLHF. CDR3 bases: TGTGCCAGCAGCGGGAGCTCCTATAATTCACCCCTCCACTTT.